Below, one T cell receptor (beta chain) is given with its context. Antigen specificity is unknown. This entry comes from a study of T cell responses to AZD1222 COVID-19 vaccine. Study-level background: Analysis merged second doses at about 4 or about 12 weeks.

Method: immunoSEQ multiplex PCR; TCRdb's copy keeps in-frame clones and lacks some. The sample holds 95,000 to 150,000 clones; more than 75% are singletons and the top ten take roughly 1.1%. CDR1 is SGHDT and CDR2 is YYEEEE in the germline V gene. The CDR3 has 13 residues. With V trimmed by 3 bases and J by 7 bases, 5 bases remained unmatched. Findings and limits, study-wide: Spike as a whole was targeted by vaccine-associated CD4 TCRs, dominant at 160-218 and 743-854.

This clonotype originated in an adult in good health. The sequences come from peripheral blood, collected on day 0 of AZD1222 vaccination. This chain links TRBV5-6 with TRBJ1-1; 8 bases are a match to TRBD1. The CDR3 nucleotides are TGTGCCAGCAGCTGGGGACAGGCCGATGAAGCTTTCTTT. It specifies CASSWGQADEAFF.